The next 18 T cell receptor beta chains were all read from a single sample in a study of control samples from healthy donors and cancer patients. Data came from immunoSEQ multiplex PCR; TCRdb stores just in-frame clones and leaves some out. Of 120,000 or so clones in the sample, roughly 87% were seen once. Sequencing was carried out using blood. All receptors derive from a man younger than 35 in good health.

The CDR3 bases are TGTGCCAGCCTTACCGGGACAGGGGGTAAGGGCTACACCTTC. Amino acids: CASLTGTGGKGYTF. V gene TRBV28 combines with J gene TRBJ1-2, with 11 bases matching TRBD1. V dropped 8 bases and J dropped 8; count of bases not matched to a gene: 10. Per germline, CDR1 MDHEN and CDR2 SYDVKM. This CDR3 comprises 14 residues.

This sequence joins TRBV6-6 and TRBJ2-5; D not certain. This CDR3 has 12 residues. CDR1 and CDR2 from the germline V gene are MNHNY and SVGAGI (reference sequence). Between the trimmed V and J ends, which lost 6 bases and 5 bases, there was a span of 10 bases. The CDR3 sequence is CASSETRETQYF. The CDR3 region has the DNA TGTGCCAGCAGCGAGACCCGGGAGACCCAGTACTTC.

The CDR3 nucleotides are TGTGCCAGCAGAACCGGGCCTCCGGGGGTAGGGAGCTACACCTTC. Translating it yields CASRTGPPGVGSYTF. The chain employs TRBV2 and TRBJ1-2; maybe TRBD1 (5 bases). This CDR3 comprises 15 residues. The germline V gene has CDR1 SNHLY and CDR2 FYNNEI. The V end was cut by 6 bases, the J end by 9 bases, with 23 bases between.

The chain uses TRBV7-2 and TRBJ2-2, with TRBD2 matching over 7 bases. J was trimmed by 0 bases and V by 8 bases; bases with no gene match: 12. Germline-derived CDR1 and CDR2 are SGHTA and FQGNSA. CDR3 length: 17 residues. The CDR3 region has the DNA TGTGCCAGCGCAAAACTGCTACTAGCGTCGAACACCGGGGAGCTGTTTTTT. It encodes CASAKLLLASNTGELFF.

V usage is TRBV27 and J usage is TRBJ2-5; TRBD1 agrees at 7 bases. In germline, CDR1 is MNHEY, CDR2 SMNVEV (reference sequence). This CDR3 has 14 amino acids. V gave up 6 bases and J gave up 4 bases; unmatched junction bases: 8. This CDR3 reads CASRLQGLGETQYF. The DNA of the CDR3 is TGTGCCAGCAGACTACAGGGGTTGGGAGAGACCCAGTACTTC.

This CDR3 is CAISESGASGPNYGYTF. In DNA, the CDR3 is TGTGCCATCAGTGAAAGTGGGGCGTCAGGCCCTAACTATGGCTACACCTTC. The chain is built from TRBV10-3 and TRBJ1-2; D is perhaps TRBD1 (5 bases). Trimming pared 3 bases from V and 0 bases from J, leaving 17 bases between. This CDR3 spans 17 amino acids. CDR1 and CDR2 from the germline V gene are ENHRY and SYGVKD.

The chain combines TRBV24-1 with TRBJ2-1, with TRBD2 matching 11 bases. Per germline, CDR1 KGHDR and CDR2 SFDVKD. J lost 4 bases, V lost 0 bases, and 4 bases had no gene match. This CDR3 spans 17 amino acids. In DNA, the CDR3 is TGTGCCACCAGTGATTTGGCTAGCGGGAGGTTGTACAATGAGCAGTTCTTC. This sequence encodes CATSDLASGRLYNEQFF.

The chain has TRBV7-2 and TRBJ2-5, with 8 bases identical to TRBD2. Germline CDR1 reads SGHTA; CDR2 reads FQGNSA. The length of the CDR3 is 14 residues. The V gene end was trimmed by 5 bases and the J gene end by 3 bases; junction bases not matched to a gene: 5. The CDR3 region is CASSHSGSKETQYF. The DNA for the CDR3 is TGTGCCAGCAGCCACAGCGGGAGTAAAGAGACCCAGTACTTC.

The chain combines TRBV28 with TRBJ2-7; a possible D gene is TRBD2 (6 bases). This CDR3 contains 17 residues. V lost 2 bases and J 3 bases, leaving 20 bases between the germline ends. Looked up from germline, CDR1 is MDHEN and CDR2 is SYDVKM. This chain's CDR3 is CASSLEVGLAGSYEQYF. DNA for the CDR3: TGTGCCAGCAGTTTAGAAGTCGGCCTGGCCGGGAGCTACGAGCAGTACTTC.

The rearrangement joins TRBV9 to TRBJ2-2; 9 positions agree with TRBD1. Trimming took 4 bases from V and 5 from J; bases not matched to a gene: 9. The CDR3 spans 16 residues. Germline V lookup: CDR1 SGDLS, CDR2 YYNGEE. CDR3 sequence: CASSRRLTGGTGELFF. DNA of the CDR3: TGTGCCAGCAGCCGGAGACTGACAGGGGGAACCGGGGAGCTGTTTTTT. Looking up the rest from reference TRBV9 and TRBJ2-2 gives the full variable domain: DSGVTQTPKHLITATGQRVTLRCSPRSGDLSVYWYQQSLDQGLQFLIQYYNGEERAKGNILERFSAQQFPDLHSELNLSSLELGDSALYFCASSRRLTGGTGELFFGEGSRLTVL.

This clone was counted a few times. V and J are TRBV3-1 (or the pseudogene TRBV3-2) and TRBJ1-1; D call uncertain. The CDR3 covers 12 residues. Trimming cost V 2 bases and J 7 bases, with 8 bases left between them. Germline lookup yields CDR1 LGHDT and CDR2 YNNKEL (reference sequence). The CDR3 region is CASSQTLREAFF. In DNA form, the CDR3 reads TGTGCCAGCAGCCAAACCCTTCGTGAAGCTTTCTTT.

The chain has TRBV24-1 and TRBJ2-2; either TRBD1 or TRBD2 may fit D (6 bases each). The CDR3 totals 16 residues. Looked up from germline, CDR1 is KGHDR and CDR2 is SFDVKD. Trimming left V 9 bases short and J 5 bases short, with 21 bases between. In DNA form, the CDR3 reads TGTGCCACCCGCGCTAGTTCCGGGGGACAAACCGGGGAGCTGTTTTTT. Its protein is CATRASSGGQTGELFF.

CDR3 nucleotides: TGCGCCAGCAGCCGCGGGACAGCAAGCGGCGAAAAACTGTTTTTT. Translation: CASSRGTASGEKLFF. The chain recombines TRBV5-1 with TRBJ1-4; 7 positions agree with TRBD1. CDR3 length: 15 residues. V shed 4 bases and J 8 bases; nucleotides not matched to a gene: 11. Germline CDR1 SGHRS, CDR2 YFSETQ.

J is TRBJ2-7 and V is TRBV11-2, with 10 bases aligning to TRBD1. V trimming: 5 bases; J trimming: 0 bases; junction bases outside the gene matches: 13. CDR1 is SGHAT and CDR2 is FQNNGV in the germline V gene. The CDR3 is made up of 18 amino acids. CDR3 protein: CASSIIGGTGVLSYEQYF. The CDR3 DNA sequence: TGTGCCAGCAGCATCATAGGGGGGACAGGGGTCCTCTCCTACGAGCAGTACTTC.

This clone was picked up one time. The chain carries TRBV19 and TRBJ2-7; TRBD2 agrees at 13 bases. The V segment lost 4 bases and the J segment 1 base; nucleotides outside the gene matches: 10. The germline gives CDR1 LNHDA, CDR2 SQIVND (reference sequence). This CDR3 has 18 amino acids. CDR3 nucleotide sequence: TGTGCCAGTAGTACATCCGGGACTAGCGGGAAATATTCCTACGAGCAGTACTTC. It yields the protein CASSTSGTSGKYSYEQYF. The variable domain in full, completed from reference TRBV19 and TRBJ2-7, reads DGGITQSPKYLFRKEGQNVTLSCEQNLNHDAMYWYRQDPGQGLRLIYYSQIVNDFQKGDIAEGYSVSREKKESFPLTVTSAQKNPTAFYLCASSTSGTSGKYSYEQYFGPGTRLTVT.

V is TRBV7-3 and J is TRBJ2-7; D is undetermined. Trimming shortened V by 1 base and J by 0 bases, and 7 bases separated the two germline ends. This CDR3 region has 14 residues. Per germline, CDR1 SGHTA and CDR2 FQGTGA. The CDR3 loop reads CASSLIPTSYEQYF. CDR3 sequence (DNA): TGTGCCAGCAGCTTAATTCCGACCTCCTACGAGCAGTACTTC.

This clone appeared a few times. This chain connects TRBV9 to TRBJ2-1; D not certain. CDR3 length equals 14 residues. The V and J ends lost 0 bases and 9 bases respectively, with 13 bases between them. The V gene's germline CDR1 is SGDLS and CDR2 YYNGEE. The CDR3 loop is CASSVALRQSEQFF. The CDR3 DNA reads TGTGCCAGCAGCGTAGCTCTTAGGCAGAGTGAGCAGTTCTTC.

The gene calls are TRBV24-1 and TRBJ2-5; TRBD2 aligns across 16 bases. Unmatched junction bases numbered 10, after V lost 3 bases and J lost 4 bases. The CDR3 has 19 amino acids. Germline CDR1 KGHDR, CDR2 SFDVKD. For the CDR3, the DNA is TGTGCCACCAGTGATCCCGGGACTAGCGGGAGGGCCGGAGGAGAGACCCAGTACTTC. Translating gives CATSDPGTSGRAGGETQYF.